One sample yielded the 27 T cell receptor beta chains listed below, sequenced in a study of response to subunit inactivated influenza vaccine. TCRdb processed the RT-PCR reads anew with MiXCR; each CDR3 protein has one entry. This repertoire shows about 520,000 distinct CDR3 sequences, roughly 7.6% found once; its top ten account for roughly 14%. The sequences come from PBMCs from blood, collected around 25 months after vaccination. The receptors shown here come from a man between 50 and 69 years old who received an inactivated influenza vaccine.

This clonotype showed up many times. The chain joins TRBV4-1 to TRBJ1-1; TRBD1 might be the D (5 bases). Trimming took 4 bases from V and 4 from J, leaving 13 bases between them. This CDR3 is built from 14 residues. Germline V gene sequence: CDR1 MGHRA, CDR2 YSYEKL. The CDR3 sequence is CASSRSGTGTEAFF. DNA for the CDR3: TGCGCCAGCAGCCGGAGCGGGACCGGCACTGAAGCTTTCTTT.

This clonotype was seen at least ten times. The genes are TRBV28 and TRBJ2-4; D unresolved. Germline CDR1 MDHEN, CDR2 SYDVKM. V was clipped by 5 bases and J by 2 bases, with 22 bases between them. The length of the CDR3 is 18 residues. The CDR3 nucleotides read TGTGCCAGCAGTCCACCTTTAAAAGGGATAAGGACCAAAAACATTCAGTACTTC. It is translated as CASSPPLKGIRTKNIQYF.

This clonotype turned up a few times. V usage is TRBV25-1 and J usage is TRBJ2-5; D unclear. Trimming pared 0 bases from V and 1 base from J, leaving 6 bases between. Looked up from germline, CDR1 is MGHDK and CDR2 is SYGVNS. The CDR3 sequence is 14 residues long. In DNA, the CDR3 is TGTGCCAGCAGTGAATATAAAGCCCAAGAGACCCAGTACTTC. Its translation: CASSEYKAQETQYF.

This clonotype was picked up many times. The gene calls are TRBV3-1 and TRBJ2-3; the match to TRBD2 covers 11 bases. This CDR3 has 19 residues. From germline, CDR1 is LGHDT and CDR2 YNNKEL (reference sequence). After removal of 0 bases from V and 4 bases from J, the junction contained 12 bases not matched to a gene. The CDR3 DNA reads as TGTGCCAGCAGCCAAGATAGTAGGAGGACTAGCGGGTCGCCAGATACGCAGTATTTT. As protein: CASSQDSRRTSGSPDTQYF.

The chain carries TRBV29-1 and TRBJ2-7; D is uncertain. The V end was cut by 4 bases, the J end by 3 bases, with 10 bases between. The V gene's germline CDR1 is SQVTM and CDR2 ANQGSEA. The CDR3 loop spans 12 amino acids. The CDR3: CSVGTGVYEQYF. CDR3 DNA: TGCAGCGTTGGGACCGGCGTCTACGAGCAGTACTTC.

V is TRBV3-1 and J is TRBJ2-5; D is undetermined. This CDR3 comprises 16 residues. The V gene's germline CDR1 is LGHDT and CDR2 YNNKEL (reference sequence). V dropped 4 bases and J dropped 5 bases, with 20 bases sitting between them. The CDR3 bases are TGTGCCAGCAGCCCCCCCGGTGGCGTGCTGGGGGAGACCCAGTACTTC. Protein: CASSPPGGVLGETQYF.

This clonotype showed up many times. The chain carries TRBV6-2 or TRBV6-3 and TRBJ1-4; weak D call: TRBD1 (6 bases). From germline, CDR1 is MNHEY and CDR2 SVGEGT. The CDR3 sequence is 15 residues long. V was pared by 5 bases and J by 3 bases, with 13 bases between. The CDR3 DNA is TGTGCCAGCAGTCGACTCGGGACATCTAATGAAAAACTGTTTTTT. Translated: CASSRLGTSNEKLFF.

This clonotype has a handful of counts. The genes are TRBV7-9 and TRBJ2-7, with 11 bases fitting TRBD1. Germline V gene sequence: CDR1 SEHNR, CDR2 FQNEAQ (reference sequence). Trimming removed 5 bases from V and 3 bases from J; junction bases left unmatched: 9. The CDR3 length is 16 residues. CDR3: CASSISTGTGGYEQYF. DNA for the CDR3: TGTGCCAGCAGCATATCAACCGGGACAGGGGGCTACGAGCAGTACTTC.

At least ten counts were recorded for this clonotype. The chain has TRBV12-3 or TRBV12-4 and TRBJ2-1, with TRBD1 identical over 9 bases. CDR3 length: 15 residues. With V trimmed by 5 bases and J by 9 bases, 11 bases remained unmatched. The CDR3 loop reads CASSQGTGTIGEQFF. The CDR3 DNA is TGTGCCAGCAGTCAAGGGACAGGGACTATAGGTGAGCAGTTCTTC.

The table lists this clonotype with many counts. The chain uses TRBV14 and TRBJ2-7; D uncertain. Germline V lookup: CDR1 SGHDN, CDR2 FVKESK. V was trimmed by 3 bases and J by 9 bases, leaving 15 bases between them. CDR3 length: 13 amino acids. The CDR3 bases are TGTGCCAGCAGCCAGCTCGCAGGCCTCGGGCAGTACTTC. Its protein is CASSQLAGLGQYF.

The table lists this clonotype with a few counts. This chain uses TRBV2 with TRBJ2-1; 10 bases match TRBD2. The germline V gene encodes CDR1 SNHLY and CDR2 FYNNEI. The V and J ends lost 6 bases and 4 bases, in that order; junction bases with no gene match: 6. The CDR3 is 15 amino acids. This CDR3 reads CASRVTSGVYNEQFF. CDR3 DNA: TGTGCCAGCAGGGTAACTAGCGGGGTTTACAATGAGCAGTTCTTC.

In its sample, this clonotype was seen a few times. The CDR3 DNA sequence: TGTGCCAGCAGCTTAGGGGGGGACCTCAGCACAGATACGCAGTATTTT. As protein: CASSLGGDLSTDTQYF. This chain connects TRBV7-9 to TRBJ2-3; a possible D gene is TRBD2 (6 bases). CDR3 length: 16 amino acids. V gave up 1 base and J gave up 0 bases, with 11 bases separating them. Germline CDR1 SEHNR, CDR2 FQNEAQ (reference sequence).

This clonotype was observed many times. V usage is TRBV28 and J usage is TRBJ1-1, with TRBD1 matching 7 bases. Trimming took 6 bases from V and 0 from J; bases not matched to a gene: 13. Germline CDR1 is MDHEN and CDR2 is SYDVKM. The CDR3 sequence is 17 residues long. The CDR3 sequence: CASRSTGRLGMNTEAFF. CDR3 nucleotides: TGTGCCAGCAGATCGACAGGGAGGTTGGGGATGAACACTGAAGCTTTCTTT.

The genes are TRBV24-1 and TRBJ2-1; TRBD2 might be the D (5 bases). The V end lost 10 bases, the J end lost 9 bases, and 15 bases lay between the germline ends. The CDR3 covers 12 residues. Germline CDR1 is KGHDR and CDR2 is SFDVKD. This chain's CDR3 is CATSTGSGEQFF. CDR3 coding DNA: TGTGCCACAAGTACGGGGTCCGGTGAGCAGTTCTTC.

In this sample, this clonotype turned up many times. The chain uses TRBV29-1 and TRBJ2-5; 13 bases line up with TRBD2. The length of the CDR3 is 15 residues. Germline V lookup: CDR1 SQVTM, CDR2 ANQGSEA. The trim removed 3 bases at V and 3 bases at J, leaving 4 bases unmatched. The CDR3 sequence is CSVDGTSGKKETQYF. CDR3 bases: TGCAGCGTTGATGGGACTAGCGGGAAGAAAGAGACCCAGTACTTC.

The sample holds many counts of this clonotype. CDR3 sequence reads: CASSLLAGTSGRVEQFF. The CDR3 coding sequence is TGTGCCAGCAGTTTACTCGCCGGGACTAGCGGGAGGGTTGAGCAGTTCTTC. The rearrangement uses TRBV28 and TRBJ2-1, with 16 bases identical to TRBD2. Trimming removed 2 bases from V and 9 bases from J; junction bases left unmatched: 7. Germline V gives CDR1 MDHEN, CDR2 SYDVKM. This CDR3 has 17 amino acids.

The CDR3 protein is CASSPGTKDEQFF. Written as DNA, the CDR3 is TGTGCCAGCTCACCTGGGACTAAGGATGAGCAGTTCTTC. The chain has TRBV18 and TRBJ2-1; 7 bases line up with TRBD2. Trimming took 3 bases from V and 8 from J; bases not matched to a gene: 4. The CDR3 is 13 amino acids. Germline CDR1 KGHSH, CDR2 LQKENI.

The rearrangement joins TRBV29-1 to TRBJ1-2, with D maybe TRBD1 (5 bases). CDR1 and CDR2 (germline): SQVTM, ANQGSEA. This CDR3 contains 13 residues. Deletions cut 3 bases from V and 5 bases from J, with 13 bases between. CDR3 protein: CSVDGSGSYGYTF. The DNA of the CDR3 is TGCAGCGTTGACGGCTCAGGGTCATATGGCTACACCTTC.

The chain recombines TRBV6-1 with TRBJ1-2; 7 nucleotides agree with TRBD1. Trimming removed 5 bases from V and 8 bases from J; junction bases left unmatched: 14. The CDR3 totals 15 residues. Germline V CDR1 and CDR2: MNHNS, SASEGT. In DNA, the CDR3 is TGTGCCAGCAGTACAATGACAGGGCCGCCTGGAGGCTACACCTTC. It specifies CASSTMTGPPGGYTF.

This clonotype was observed many times. The chain uses TRBV6-6 and TRBJ2-3, with 12 bases identical to TRBD2. The CDR3 runs 17 residues. Germline V gives CDR1 MNHNY, CDR2 SVGAGI (reference sequence). After removal of 6 bases from V and 1 base from J, the junction contained 8 bases not matched to a gene. The CDR3 DNA follows: TGTGCCAGCAGGAGATCACTAGCGGGAGGAGGCACAGATACGCAGTATTTT. Amino acids: CASRRSLAGGGTDTQYF.

This clonotype has only a few counts. The chain couples TRBV20-1 to TRBJ2-1; D is unresolved. The CDR3 contains 15 residues. CDR1 is DFQATT and CDR2 is SNEGSKA in the germline V gene (reference sequence). CDR3 in amino acids: CRASPAALSYNEQFF. The CDR3 DNA is TGCAGGGCCTCCCCGGCCGCCCTCTCCTACAATGAGCAGTTCTTC.

This clonotype was counted ten times or more. The rearrangement uses TRBV12-3 or TRBV12-4 and TRBJ2-1; 9 nucleotides match TRBD2. Trimming at V came to 2 bases and at J to 10 bases, leaving 3 bases not matched to a gene. This CDR3 has 13 residues. In DNA, the CDR3 is TGTGCCAGCAGTTTAATAGCGGGAGTGGAGCAGTTCTTC. Amino acid sequence: CASSLIAGVEQFF.

This clonotype has just a few counts. The rearrangement links TRBV6-2 or TRBV6-3 to TRBJ1-1; 8 nucleotides align to TRBD1. V lost 7 bases, J lost 3 bases, and 13 bases stayed unmatched. The CDR3 runs to 16 residues. Germline V gene sequence: CDR1 MNHEY, CDR2 SVGEGT. The CDR3 reads CASTETPGTGDTEAFF. The CDR3 coding sequence is TGTGCCAGCACCGAGACCCCCGGGACAGGAGACACTGAAGCTTTCTTT.

This clonotype was seen only a few times. The chain employs TRBV12-3 or TRBV12-4 and TRBJ1-3; D unclear. The CDR3 length is 14 residues. Trimming removed 1 base at V and 0 bases at J, with 4 bases between. The CDR3 spells CASSLEYSGNTIYF. The CDR3 DNA follows: TGTGCCAGCAGTTTAGAGTACTCTGGAAACACCATATATTTT.

The CDR3 region is CAISESDRVNTEAFF. CDR3 coding DNA: TGTGCCATCAGTGAGTCGGACAGGGTGAACACTGAAGCTTTCTTT. The chain has TRBV10-3 and TRBJ1-1; 8 bases match TRBD1. There are 15 residues in the CDR3. Germline trimming cut 0 bases from V and 0 bases from J; bases unmatched to any gene: 0. Germline-derived CDR1 and CDR2 are ENHRY and SYGVKD.

Only a few counts were recorded for this clonotype. V and J are TRBV6-1 and TRBJ2-1; 8 positions agree with TRBD1. V dropped 6 bases and J dropped 8; count of bases not matched to a gene: 12. The CDR3 sequence is 15 residues long. Germline-derived CDR1 and CDR2 are MNHNS and SASEGT. This CDR3 reads CASRADRGRGHEQFF. In DNA, the CDR3 is TGTGCCAGCAGGGCCGACAGGGGAAGAGGCCATGAGCAGTTCTTC.

The sample holds many counts of this clonotype. The chain links TRBV12-3 or TRBV12-4 to TRBJ2-3, with D tentatively TRBD2 (6 bases). The CDR3 sequence is 13 residues long. V gave up 8 bases and J gave up 0 bases, with 9 bases separating them. The CDR3 DNA is TGTGCCAGCGACAGCGGGAGCACAGATACGCAGTATTTT. Protein product: CASDSGSTDTQYF.